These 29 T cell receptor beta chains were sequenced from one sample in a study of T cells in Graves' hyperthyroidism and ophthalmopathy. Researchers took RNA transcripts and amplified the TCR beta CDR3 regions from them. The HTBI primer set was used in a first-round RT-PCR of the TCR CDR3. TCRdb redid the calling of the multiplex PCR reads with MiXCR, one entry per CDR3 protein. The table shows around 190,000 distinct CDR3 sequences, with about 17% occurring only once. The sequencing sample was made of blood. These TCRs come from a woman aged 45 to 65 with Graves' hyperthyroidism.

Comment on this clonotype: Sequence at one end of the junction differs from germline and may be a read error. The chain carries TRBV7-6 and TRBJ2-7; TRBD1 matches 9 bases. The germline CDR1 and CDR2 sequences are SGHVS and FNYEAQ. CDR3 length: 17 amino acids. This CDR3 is CASSTSSRDRVDYEQYF. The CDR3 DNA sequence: TGCGCCAGCAGCACATCGTCCCGGGACAGGGTAGACTACGAGCAGTACTTC.

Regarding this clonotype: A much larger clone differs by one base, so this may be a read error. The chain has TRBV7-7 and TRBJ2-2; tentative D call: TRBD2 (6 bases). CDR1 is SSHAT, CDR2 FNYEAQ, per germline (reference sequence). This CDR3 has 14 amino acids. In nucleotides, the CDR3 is TGTGCTAGCGGACGAACTCCGAACACCGGGGAGCTGTCTTTT. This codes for CASGRTPNTGELSF.

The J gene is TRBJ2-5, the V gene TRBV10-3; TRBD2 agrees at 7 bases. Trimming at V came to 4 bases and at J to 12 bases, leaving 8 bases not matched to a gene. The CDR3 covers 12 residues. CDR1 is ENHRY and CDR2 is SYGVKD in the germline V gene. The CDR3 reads CAISAWEGLEYF. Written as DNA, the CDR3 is TGTGCCATCAGTGCTTGGGAGGGTCTTGAGTACTTC.

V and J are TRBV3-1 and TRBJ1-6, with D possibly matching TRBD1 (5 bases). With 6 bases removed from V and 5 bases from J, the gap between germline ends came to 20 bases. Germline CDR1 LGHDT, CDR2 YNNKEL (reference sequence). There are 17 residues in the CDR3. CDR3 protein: CASSPFGMTGHNSPLHF. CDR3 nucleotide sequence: TGTGCCAGCAGTCCCTTTGGGATGACGGGGCATAATTCACCCCTCCACTTT.

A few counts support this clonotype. The CDR3 bases are TGTGCCTGGAGCCGGACGGCGAACACCGGGGAGCTGTTTTTT. It codes for CAWSRTANTGELFF. The chain carries TRBV30 and TRBJ2-2; D is ambiguous. The CDR3 sequence is 14 residues long. V was trimmed by 3 bases and J by 0 bases, leaving 8 bases between them. In germline, CDR1 is GTSNPN, CDR2 SVGIG (reference sequence). The entire variable domain, with the rest obtained from reference TRBV30 and TRBJ2-2, is as follows: SQTIHQWPATLVQPVGSPLSLECTVEGTSNPNLYWYRQAAGRGLQLLFYSVGIGQISSEVPQNLSASRPQDRQFILSSKKLLLSDSGFYLCAWSRTANTGELFFGEGSRLTVL.

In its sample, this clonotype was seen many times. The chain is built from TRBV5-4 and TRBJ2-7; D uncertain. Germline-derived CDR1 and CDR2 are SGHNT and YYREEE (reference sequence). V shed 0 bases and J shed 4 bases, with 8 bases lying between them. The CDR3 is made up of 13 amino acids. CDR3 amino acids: CASSLAQEYEQYF. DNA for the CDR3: TGTGCCAGCAGCTTGGCCCAGGAATACGAGCAGTACTTC. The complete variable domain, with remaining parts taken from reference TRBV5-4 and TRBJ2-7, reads ETGVTQSPTHLIKTRGQQVTLRCSSQSGHNTVSWYQQALGQGPQFIFQYYREEENGRGNFPPRFSGLQFPNYSSELNVNALELDDSALYLCASSLAQEYEQYFGPGTRLTVT.

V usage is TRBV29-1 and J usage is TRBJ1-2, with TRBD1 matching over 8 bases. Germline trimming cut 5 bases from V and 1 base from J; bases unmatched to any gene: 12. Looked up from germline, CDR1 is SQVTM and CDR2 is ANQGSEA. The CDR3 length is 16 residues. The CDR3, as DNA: TGCAGCGTTATCTTGGACAGGGATTTTCATAACTATGGCTACACCTTC. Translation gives CSVILDRDFHNYGYTF.

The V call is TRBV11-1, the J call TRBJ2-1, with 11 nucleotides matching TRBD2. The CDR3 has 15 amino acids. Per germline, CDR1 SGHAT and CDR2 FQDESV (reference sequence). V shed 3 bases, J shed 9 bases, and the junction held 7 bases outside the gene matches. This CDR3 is CASSFSGRATGEQFF. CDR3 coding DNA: TGTGCCAGCAGCTTTAGCGGGAGGGCCACGGGTGAGCAGTTCTTC.

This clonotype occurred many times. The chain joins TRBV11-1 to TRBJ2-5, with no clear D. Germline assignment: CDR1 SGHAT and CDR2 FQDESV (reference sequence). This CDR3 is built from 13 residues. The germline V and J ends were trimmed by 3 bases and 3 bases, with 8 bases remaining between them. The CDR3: CASSFEVKETQYF. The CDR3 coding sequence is TGTGCCAGCAGCTTCGAGGTAAAAGAGACCCAGTACTTC. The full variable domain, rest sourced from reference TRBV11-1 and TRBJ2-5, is EAEVAQSPRYKITEKSQAVAFWCDPISGHATLYWYRQILGQGPELLVQFQDESVVDDSQLPKDRFSAERLKGVDSTLKIQPAELGDSAMYLCASSFEVKETQYFGPGTRLLVL.

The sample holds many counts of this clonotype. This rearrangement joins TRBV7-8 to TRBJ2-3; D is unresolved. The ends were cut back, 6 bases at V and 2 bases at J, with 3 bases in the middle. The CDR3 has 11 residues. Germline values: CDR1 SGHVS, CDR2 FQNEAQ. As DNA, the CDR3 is TGTGCCAGCAGAAACACAGATACGCAGTATTTT. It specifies CASRNTDTQYF. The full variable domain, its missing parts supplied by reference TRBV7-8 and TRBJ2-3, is GAGVSQSPRYKVAKRGQDVALRCDPISGHVSLFWYQQALGQGPEFLTYFQNEAQLDKSGLPSDRFFAERPEGSVSTLKIQRTQQEDSAVYLCASRNTDTQYFGPGTRLTVL.

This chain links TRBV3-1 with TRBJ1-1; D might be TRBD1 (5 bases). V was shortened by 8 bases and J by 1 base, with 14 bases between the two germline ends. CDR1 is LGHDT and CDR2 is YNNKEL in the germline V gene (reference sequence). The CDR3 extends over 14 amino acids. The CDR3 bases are TGTGCCAGCTCCCATTCCACAGGGAACACTGAAGCTTTCTTT. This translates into CASSHSTGNTEAFF.

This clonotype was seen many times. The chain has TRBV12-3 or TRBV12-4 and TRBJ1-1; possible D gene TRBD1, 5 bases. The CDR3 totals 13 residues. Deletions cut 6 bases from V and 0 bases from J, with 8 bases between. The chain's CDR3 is CASSKGVNTEAFF. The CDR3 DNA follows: TGTGCCAGCAGCAAAGGGGTGAACACTGAAGCTTTCTTT.

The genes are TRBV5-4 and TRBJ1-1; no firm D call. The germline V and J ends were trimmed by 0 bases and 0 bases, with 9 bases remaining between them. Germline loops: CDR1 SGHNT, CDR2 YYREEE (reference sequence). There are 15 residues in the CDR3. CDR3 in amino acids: CASSLASGLNTEAFF. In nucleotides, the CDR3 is TGTGCCAGCAGCTTGGCCTCCGGGCTGAACACTGAAGCTTTCTTT.

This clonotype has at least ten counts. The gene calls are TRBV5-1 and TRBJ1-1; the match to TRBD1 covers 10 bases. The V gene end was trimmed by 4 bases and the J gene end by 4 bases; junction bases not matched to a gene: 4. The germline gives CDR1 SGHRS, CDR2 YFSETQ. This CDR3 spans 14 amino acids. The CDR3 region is CASSVTGGFTEAFF. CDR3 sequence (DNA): TGCGCCAGCAGCGTGACAGGGGGCTTCACTGAAGCTTTCTTT.

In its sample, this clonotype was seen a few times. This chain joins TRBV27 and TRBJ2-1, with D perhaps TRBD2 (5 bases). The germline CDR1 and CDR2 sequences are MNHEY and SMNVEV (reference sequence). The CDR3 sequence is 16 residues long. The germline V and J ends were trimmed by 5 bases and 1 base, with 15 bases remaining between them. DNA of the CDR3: TGTGCCAGCAGTCCAACGGCGGGCTGGTCCTACAATGAGCAGTTCTTC. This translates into CASSPTAGWSYNEQFF.

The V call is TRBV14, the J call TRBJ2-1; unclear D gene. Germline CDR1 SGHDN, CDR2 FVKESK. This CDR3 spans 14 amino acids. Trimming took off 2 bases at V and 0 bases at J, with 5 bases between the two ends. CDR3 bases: TGTGCCAGCAGCCAACTCAGCTCCTACAATGAGCAGTTCTTC. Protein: CASSQLSSYNEQFF.

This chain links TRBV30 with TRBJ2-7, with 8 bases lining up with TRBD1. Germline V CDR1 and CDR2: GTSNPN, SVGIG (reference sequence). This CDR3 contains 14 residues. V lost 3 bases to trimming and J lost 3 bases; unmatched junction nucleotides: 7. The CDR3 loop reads CAWRMAGGYYEQYF. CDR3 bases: TGTGCCTGGAGGATGGCAGGGGGCTACTACGAGCAGTACTTC.

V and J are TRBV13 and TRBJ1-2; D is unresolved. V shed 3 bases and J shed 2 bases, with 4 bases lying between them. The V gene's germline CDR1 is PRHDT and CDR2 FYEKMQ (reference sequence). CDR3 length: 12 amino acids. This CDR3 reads CASSFKNYGYTF. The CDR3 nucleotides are TGTGCCAGCAGCTTTAAAAACTATGGCTACACCTTC.

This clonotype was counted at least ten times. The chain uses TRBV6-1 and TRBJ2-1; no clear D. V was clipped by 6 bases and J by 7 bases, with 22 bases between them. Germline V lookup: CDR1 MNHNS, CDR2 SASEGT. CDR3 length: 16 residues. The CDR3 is CASSPMTPRLANEQFF. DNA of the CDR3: TGTGCCAGCAGCCCCATGACGCCTCGGCTGGCAAATGAGCAGTTCTTC.

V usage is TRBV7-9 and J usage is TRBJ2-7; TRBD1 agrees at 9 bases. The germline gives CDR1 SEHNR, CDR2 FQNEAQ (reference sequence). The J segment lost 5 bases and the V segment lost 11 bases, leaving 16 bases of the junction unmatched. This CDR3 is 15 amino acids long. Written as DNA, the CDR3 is TGTGCCGGGGGAACACAGGGGGCGCTCGGTAACGAGCAGTACTTC. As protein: CAGGTQGALGNEQYF. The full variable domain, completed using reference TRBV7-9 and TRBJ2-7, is DTGVSQNPRHKITKRGQNVTFRCDPISEHNRLYWYRQTLGQGPEFLTYFQNEAQLEKSRLLSDRFSAERPKGSFSTLEIQRTEQGDSAMYLCAGGTQGALGNEQYFGPGTRLTVT.

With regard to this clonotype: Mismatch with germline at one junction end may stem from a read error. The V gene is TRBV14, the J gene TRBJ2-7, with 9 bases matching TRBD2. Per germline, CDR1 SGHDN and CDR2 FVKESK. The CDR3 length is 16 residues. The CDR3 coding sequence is TGTGCCAGCAGCCAAGTTCTTGGCGGGAGGGCCTATGAGCAGTACTTC. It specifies CASSQVLGGRAYEQYF.

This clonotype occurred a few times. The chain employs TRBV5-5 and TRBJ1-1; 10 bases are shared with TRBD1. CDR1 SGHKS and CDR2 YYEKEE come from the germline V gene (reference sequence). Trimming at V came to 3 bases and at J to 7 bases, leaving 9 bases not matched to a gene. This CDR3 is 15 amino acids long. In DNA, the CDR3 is TGTGCCAGCAGCTCCCCGGGACAGGGGCGTGGTGAAGCTTTCTTT. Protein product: CASSSPGQGRGEAFF.

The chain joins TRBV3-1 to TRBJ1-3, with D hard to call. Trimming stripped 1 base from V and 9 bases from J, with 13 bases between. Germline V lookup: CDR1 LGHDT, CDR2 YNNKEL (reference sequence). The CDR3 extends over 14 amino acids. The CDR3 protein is CASSQARTSGTIYF. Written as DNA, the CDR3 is TGTGCCAGCAGCCAAGCAAGGACGAGCGGCACCATATATTTT.

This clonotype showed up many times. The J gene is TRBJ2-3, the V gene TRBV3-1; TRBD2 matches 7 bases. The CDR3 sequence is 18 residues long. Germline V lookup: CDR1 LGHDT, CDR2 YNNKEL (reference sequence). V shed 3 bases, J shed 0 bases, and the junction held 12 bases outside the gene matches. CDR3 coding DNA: TGTGCCAGCAGCCACCTATGGAAGCGGGGCTCTAGCACAGATACGCAGTATTTT. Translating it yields CASSHLWKRGSSTDTQYF.

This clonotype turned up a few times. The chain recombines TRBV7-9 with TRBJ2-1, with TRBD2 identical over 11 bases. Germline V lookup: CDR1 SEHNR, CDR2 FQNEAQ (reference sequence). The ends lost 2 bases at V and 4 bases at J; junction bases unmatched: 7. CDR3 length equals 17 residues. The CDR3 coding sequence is TGTGCCAGCAGCTTAACCCTAGGACTAGCGGGTTACAATGAGCAGTTCTTC. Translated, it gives CASSLTLGLAGYNEQFF.

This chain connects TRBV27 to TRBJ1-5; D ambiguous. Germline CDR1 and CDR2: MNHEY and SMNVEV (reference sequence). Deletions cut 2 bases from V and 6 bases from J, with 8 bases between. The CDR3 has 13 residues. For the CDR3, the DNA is TGTGCCAGCAGTTTACCGGATTTTCAGCCCCAGCATTTT. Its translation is CASSLPDFQPQHF.

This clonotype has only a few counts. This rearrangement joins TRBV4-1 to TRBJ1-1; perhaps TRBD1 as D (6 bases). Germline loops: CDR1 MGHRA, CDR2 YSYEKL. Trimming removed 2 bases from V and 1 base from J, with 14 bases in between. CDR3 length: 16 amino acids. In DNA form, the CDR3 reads TGCGCCAGCAGCCAAAACCCGGGGACACCGAACACTGAAGCTTTCTTT. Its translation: CASSQNPGTPNTEAFF.

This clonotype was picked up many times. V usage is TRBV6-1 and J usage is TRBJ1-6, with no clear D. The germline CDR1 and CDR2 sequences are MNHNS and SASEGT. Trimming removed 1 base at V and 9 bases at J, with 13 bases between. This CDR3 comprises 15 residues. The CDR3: CASSEGYRRPSPLHF. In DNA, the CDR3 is TGTGCCAGCAGTGAAGGGTATAGGCGACCTTCACCCCTCCACTTT.

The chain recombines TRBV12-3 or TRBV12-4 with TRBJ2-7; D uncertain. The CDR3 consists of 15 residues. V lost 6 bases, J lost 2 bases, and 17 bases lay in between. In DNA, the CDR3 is TGTGCCAGCAGCCGTAATTCGGCTTACCCCTACGAGCAGTACTTC. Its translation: CASSRNSAYPYEQYF.